Presented here are 7 T cell receptor beta chains from one specimen sequenced in a study of cytotoxic CD8 clonotypes in ibrutinib-treated CLL. Profiled with immunoSEQ multiplex PCR; TCRdb holds only in-frame clones, not every one. There are about 130,000 clones in the sample; approximately 81% occur only once, and roughly 3.1% lies in the top ten. The material was PBMCs, obtained after 24 months of ibrutinib treatment. The receptors here all came from a human donor with chronic lymphocytic leukemia.

This clone has more than one count but fewer than ten. The J gene is TRBJ1-2, the V gene TRBV15; no clear D gene. This CDR3 spans 15 amino acids. Germline CDR1 reads LNHNV; CDR2 reads YYDKDF (reference sequence). Trimming cost V 0 bases and J 4 bases, with 12 bases left between them. CDR3 protein: CATSREGLGGYGYTF. CDR3 DNA: TGTGCCACCAGCAGAGAGGGCCTGGGCGGCTATGGCTACACCTTC. The variable domain in full, with the rest retrieved from reference TRBV15 and TRBJ1-2, is DAMVIQNPRYQVTQFGKPVTLSCSQTLNHNVMYWYQQKSSQAPKLLFHYYDKDFNNEADTPDNFQSRRPNTSFCFLDIRSPGLGDTAMYLCATSREGLGGYGYTFGSGTRLTVV.

CDR3 residues: CSVGERTDNLNTEAFF. The CDR3 DNA sequence: TGCAGCGTTGGGGAAAGGACGGACAACCTAAACACTGAAGCTTTCTTT. V gene TRBV29-1 combines with J gene TRBJ1-1; D perhaps matches TRBD1 (5 bases). The CDR3 spans 16 residues. CDR1 and CDR2 from the germline V gene are SQVTM and ANQGSEA. V was cut by 4 bases and J by 2 bases, with 20 bases left in between.

V and J are TRBV30 and TRBJ2-7; D is perhaps TRBD1 (5 bases). The germline V and J ends were trimmed by 3 bases and 4 bases, with 22 bases remaining between them. CDR1 and CDR2 from the germline V gene are GTSNPN and SVGIG (reference sequence). This CDR3 has 16 amino acids. DNA for the CDR3: TGTGCCTGGAGCGATCCTGGGTCAGGGTTGTGGTACGAGCAGTACTTC. It specifies CAWSDPGSGLWYEQYF.

V is TRBV2 and J is TRBJ1-2; D possibly corresponds to TRBD1 (5 bases). The V and J ends lost 6 bases and 4 bases respectively, with 18 bases between them. Germline V lookup: CDR1 SNHLY, CDR2 FYNNEI. This CDR3 is built from 15 residues. The CDR3 sequence is CASRGGTVATYGYTF. In DNA form, the CDR3 reads TGTGCCAGCAGGGGGGGGACCGTGGCTACCTATGGCTACACCTTC.

This chain uses TRBV9 with TRBJ1-4; D perhaps matches TRBD1 (5 bases). V was clipped by 0 bases and J by 8 bases, with 11 bases between them. The CDR3 is 14 amino acids. Germline V CDR1 and CDR2: SGDLS, YYNGEE. The CDR3 is CASSVALWGEKLFF. The CDR3 bases are TGTGCCAGCAGCGTAGCGCTTTGGGGGGAAAAACTGTTTTTT.

This chain connects TRBV10-2 to TRBJ2-5; 8 bases align to TRBD2. This CDR3 region has 14 residues. Germline loops: CDR1 WSHSY, CDR2 SAAADI. J gave up 5 bases and V 6 bases, and 8 bases lay outside the gene matches. CDR3 sequence: CASRGGGPRETQYF. DNA for the CDR3: TGCGCCAGCAGGGGCGGGGGGCCTCGGGAGACCCAGTACTTC.

This CDR3 is CASISGTQYF. The CDR3 DNA sequence: TGTGCCAGCATTTCGGGGACCCAGTACTTC. The chain carries TRBV6-1 and TRBJ2-5; D remains ambiguous. The CDR3 sequence is 10 residues long. Germline-derived CDR1 and CDR2 are MNHNS and SASEGT. Trimming removed 7 bases from V and 7 bases from J, with 7 bases in between.